This section outlines one TCR beta chain sequence together with its context. Method: immunoSEQ multiplex PCR; TCRdb's copy keeps in-frame clones and lacks some. The sample has over 65,000 clones; about 85% are singletons. This sample was included in a study of PD-L1 blockade in urothelial cancer. Germline-derived CDR1 and CDR2 are KGHSH and LQKENI. The CDR3 spans 13 residues. Germline trimming cut 2 bases from V and 4 bases from J; bases unmatched to any gene: 2. The gene calls are TRBV18 and TRBJ2-7; TRBD1 aligns across 7 bases. The clonotype comes from an older man with urothelial cancer. This specimen was PBMCs, taken around atezolizumab (anti-PD-L1) treatment. The CDR3 coding sequence is TGTGCCAGCTCACCAGAGACAGGGTACGAGCAGTACTTC. Protein product: CASSPETGYEQYF. Full variable domain (missing parts from reference TRBV18 and TRBJ2-7): NAGVMQNPRHLVRRRGQEARLRCSPMKGHSHVYWYRQLPEEGLKFMVYLQKENIIDESGMPKERFSAEFPKEGPSILRIQQVVRGDSAAYFCASSPETGYEQYFGPGTRLTVT.